This TCR beta chain is from a study of blood T cell repertoires in COVID-19. Study context: Acute and convalescent COVID-19 specimens originated in the United States, Italy and Spain.

Measured with immunoSEQ multiplex PCR; TCRdb has only the in-frame clones, and not every one. The sample holds 55,000 to 65,000 clones; approximately 87% are singletons and the top ten take approximately 6.9%. Germline V gene data show CDR1 as SGHTS and CDR2 as YDEGEE. This CDR3 is built from 14 residues. Trimming took 4 bases from V and 3 from J; bases not matched to a gene: 5. This sequence was found in a man between 60 and 70 years old with active or convalescent COVID-19. The chain recombines TRBV5-8 with TRBJ2-3, with 7 nucleotides matching TRBD1. The specimen sequenced was peripheral blood. CDR3 nucleotide sequence: TGTGCCAGCAGCACGACGACAGGGACAGATACGCAGTATTTT. Translation gives CASSTTTGTDTQYF.